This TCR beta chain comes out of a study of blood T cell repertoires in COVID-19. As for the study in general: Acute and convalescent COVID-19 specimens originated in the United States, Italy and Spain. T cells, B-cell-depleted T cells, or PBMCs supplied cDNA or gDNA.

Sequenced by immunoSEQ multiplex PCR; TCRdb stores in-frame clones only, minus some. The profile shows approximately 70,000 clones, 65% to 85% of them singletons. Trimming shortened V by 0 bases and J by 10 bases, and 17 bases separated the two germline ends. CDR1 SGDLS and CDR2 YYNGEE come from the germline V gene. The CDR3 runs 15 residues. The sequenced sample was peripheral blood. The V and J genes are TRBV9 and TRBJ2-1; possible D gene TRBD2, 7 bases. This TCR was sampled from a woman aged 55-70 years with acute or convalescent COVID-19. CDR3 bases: TGTGCCAGCAGCGTAGTGGGAGGGAACAGGGAGGAGCAGTTCTTC. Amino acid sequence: CASSVVGGNREEQFF.